These 23 T cell receptor beta chains originate from one sample sequenced in a study of regulatory T cells in long-lasting Graves disease. Time point of the sample: newly diagnosed GD, antithyroid drugs for less than 3 months. PBMCs provided the RNA from which the TCR library was made. Investigators prepared the TCR beta libraries by applying iRepertoire HTBI primers and Arm-PCR of CDR3 regions. TCRdb re-derived calls from the multiplex PCR reads in MiXCR, one entry per CDR3 protein. Of about 220,000 distinct CDR3 sequences listed, approximately 18% are singletons. This sample also belongs to another study, concerning T cells in Graves' hyperthyroidism and ophthalmopathy.

The sample was peripheral blood mononuclear cells (PBMCs), taken at new diagnosis, from a patient treated with antithyroid drugs. The source of these receptors is a woman aged 25 to 39 with Graves disease.

Concerning this clonotype: A read error may be the cause here, since a much bigger clone is one base away. The genes are TRBV6-2 or TRBV6-3 and TRBJ1-5; TRBD1 matches 10 bases. With 7 bases clipped from V and 10 bases from J, the junction kept 13 bases outside the gene matches. The CDR3 has 15 amino acids. From germline, CDR1 is MNHEY and CDR2 SVGEGT. CDR3 sequence (DNA): TGTGCCAGCACCGGGACAGGGGAAGGCGTAAAACCCCAGCATTTT. Its translation is CASTGTGEGVKPQHF.

This clonotype was seen at least ten times. This chain connects TRBV29-1 to TRBJ1-1; D uncertain. Germline CDR1 reads SQVTM; CDR2 reads ANQGSEA. This CDR3 spans 13 amino acids. CDR3 sequence reads: CSLGWSQGTEAFF. Written as DNA, the CDR3 is TGCTCGCTCGGCTGGAGCCAAGGGACTGAAGCTTTCTTT. Looking up the rest from reference TRBV29-1 and TRBJ1-1 gives the full variable domain: SAVISQKPSRDICQRGTSLTIQCQVDSQVTMMFWYRQQPGQSLTLIATANQGSEATYESGFVIDKFPISRPNLTFSTLTVSNMSPEDSSIYLCSLGWSQGTEAFFGQGTRLTVV.

In its sample, this clonotype was seen many times. The CDR3 protein is CASSLEQGGTYEQYF. CDR3 coding DNA: TGTGCCAGCAGCTTAGAGCAGGGAGGTACCTACGAGCAGTACTTC. The chain links TRBV11-3 to TRBJ2-7; D is possibly TRBD2 (6 bases). From germline, CDR1 is SGHNT and CDR2 YENEEA. The CDR3 runs 15 residues. V lost 0 bases to trimming and J lost 2 bases, with 11 bases between them.

This clonotype was counted many times. This rearrangement joins TRBV11-2 to TRBJ1-2, with D tentatively TRBD1 (6 bases). CDR3 size: 14 residues. CDR1 SGHAT and CDR2 FQNNGV come from the germline V gene. Trimming stripped 6 bases from V and 4 bases from J, with 15 bases between. CDR3 nucleotides: TGTGCCAGCAGTCTTAGGACAGAGACCTATGGCTACACCTTC. Its translation is CASSLRTETYGYTF.

The rearrangement uses TRBV2 and TRBJ1-4; 8 positions match TRBD1. This CDR3 has 15 residues. The germline V gene has CDR1 SNHLY and CDR2 FYNNEI. The V gene end was trimmed by 6 bases and the J gene end by 3 bases; junction bases not matched to a gene: 6. CDR3 nucleotides: TGTGCCAGCAGGAAGGACAGGGTCCCTAATGAAAAACTGTTTTTT. The encoded protein is CASRKDRVPNEKLFF.

The rearrangement links TRBV6-2 or TRBV6-3 to TRBJ2-5; 11 bases are a match to TRBD2. The ends lost 5 bases at V and 4 bases at J; junction bases unmatched: 3. The CDR3 is made up of 14 amino acids. Germline V lookup: CDR1 MNHEY, CDR2 SVGEGT. CDR3 amino acids: CASSDTSGRETQYF. CDR3 coding DNA: TGTGCCAGCAGTGATACTAGCGGGAGAGAGACCCAGTACTTC.

This clonotype has only a few counts. The rearrangement joins TRBV7-9 to TRBJ1-3, with 9 bases aligning to TRBD1. CDR1 and CDR2 from the germline V gene are SEHNR and FQNEAQ (reference sequence). V gave up 4 bases and J gave up 0 bases; unmatched junction bases: 16. CDR3 length: 20 residues. The CDR3 DNA sequence: TGTGCCAGCAGCTCCCCACCGGGACAGGGAAGGTTAGCCTCTGGAAACACCATATATTTT. This gives the protein CASSSPPGQGRLASGNTIYF.

The CDR3 sequence is CATSPREGVQGYTF. Written as DNA, the CDR3 is TGTGCCACCAGTCCGAGGGAGGGGGTGCAGGGCTACACCTTC. The V gene is TRBV24-1, the J gene TRBJ1-2; the D gene is possibly TRBD1 (6 bases). The germline CDR1 and CDR2 sequences are KGHDR and SFDVKD. The CDR3 runs 14 residues. V was pared by 6 bases and J by 8 bases, with 18 bases between.

This clonotype showed up many times. The chain links TRBV24-1 to TRBJ2-1; possible D gene TRBD1, 6 bases. CDR3 length: 14 residues. The V gene's germline CDR1 is KGHDR and CDR2 SFDVKD. Trimming shortened V by 3 bases and J by 4 bases, and 9 bases separated the two germline ends. The CDR3: CATSDVDRYNEQFF. The CDR3 DNA sequence: TGTGCCACCAGTGATGTAGACAGGTACAATGAGCAGTTCTTC.

As regards this clonotype: Germline and junction disagree at one end, which may indicate a read error. V gene TRBV3-1 combines with J gene TRBJ2-5; perhaps TRBD2 as D (5 bases). Germline V gene lookup returns CDR1 LGHDT and CDR2 YNNKEL (reference sequence). This CDR3 contains 14 residues. CDR3 in amino acids: CASGQAEEKETQYF. The CDR3 coding sequence is TGTGCCAGCGGCCAAGCGGAGGAGAAAGAGACCCAGTACTTC.

Remarks on this clonotype: A read error is the likely source, as a far larger clone sits one nucleotide away. The chain carries TRBV11-2 and TRBJ2-7; maybe TRBD1 (5 bases). Germline V gives CDR1 SGHAT, CDR2 FQNNGV. The length of the CDR3 is 15 residues. Between the trimmed V and J ends, which lost 5 bases and 6 bases, there was a span of 20 bases. CDR3 DNA: TGTGCCAGCAGCCCAGCACGCGACAGTGGCATCGAGCAGTACTTC. Protein sequence: CASSPARDSGIEQYF.

Worth noting for this clonotype: This likely stems from a read error, as it lies one base from a far larger clone. The chain employs TRBV28 and TRBJ2-7; 14 bases match TRBD2. The CDR3 runs to 15 residues. Germline lookup yields CDR1 MDHEN and CDR2 SYDVKM. V shed 5 bases and J 7 bases; nucleotides not matched to a gene: 7. CDR3 region: CASSLTSGRANEQYF. In DNA, the CDR3 is TGTGCCAGCAGTCTGACTAGCGGGAGGGCGAATGAGCAGTACTTC.

This clonotype was seen at least ten times. This chain connects TRBV18 to TRBJ2-7, with a tentative D call TRBD2 (6 bases). The CDR3 is 12 amino acids. CDR1 and CDR2 from the germline V gene are KGHSH and LQKENI. With 1 base removed from V and 6 bases from J, the gap between germline ends came to 7 bases. Here the CDR3 DNA reads TGTGCCAGCTCACCACAGGGAGGCGAGCAGTACTTC. Its protein product is CASSPQGGEQYF.

The table lists this clonotype with many counts. This rearrangement joins TRBV10-3 to TRBJ2-7, with D uncertain. This CDR3 is 13 amino acids long. Germline-derived CDR1 and CDR2 are ENHRY and SYGVKD. Between the trimmed V and J ends, which lost 2 bases and 2 bases, there was a span of 7 bases. The CDR3 loop reads CAISERPPYEQYF. The CDR3 DNA sequence: TGTGCCATCAGTGAGCGCCCCCCCTACGAGCAGTACTTC.

This clonotype showed up many times. This rearrangement joins TRBV28 to TRBJ1-1; D might be TRBD1 (6 bases). The CDR3 contains 15 residues. Trimming pared 0 bases from V and 4 bases from J, leaving 12 bases between. CDR1 and CDR2 (germline): MDHEN, SYDVKM. For the CDR3, the DNA is TGTGCCAGCAGTTTATGGAGGGGGGCGGGCACTGAAGCTTTCTTT. Amino acid sequence: CASSLWRGAGTEAFF.

A remark on this clonotype: Since the CDR3 does not end with the conserved phenylalanine or tryptophan, this likely comes from a read error. No DNA is shown, since the ends of the CDR3 on it are uncertain; the CDR3 is the one TCRdb lists. The V gene is TRBV5-6, the J gene TRBJ1-6; TRBD1 was called by the table and not checked on the DNA. Including both end residues, the CDR3 is 16 amino acids long. Per germline, CDR1 SGHDT and CDR2 YYEEEE. CDR3 sequence: CASSSSGQGRNSPRHV.

The table lists this clonotype with a few counts. The V gene is TRBV5-5, the J gene TRBJ2-4; D not resolved. The V end was cut by 6 bases, the J end by 0 bases, with 19 bases between. Germline CDR1 reads SGHKS; CDR2 reads YYEKEE (reference sequence). CDR3 size: 17 residues. CDR3 sequence (DNA): TGTGCCAGCATAAGATCCGGGCCCACGTTAGCCAAAAACATTCAGTACTTC. It encodes CASIRSGPTLAKNIQYF.

At least ten counts were recorded for this clonotype. V gene TRBV7-2 combines with J gene TRBJ1-3, with D possibly being TRBD1 (5 bases). Trimming took 4 bases from V and 0 from J, leaving 10 bases between them. Germline V gene data show CDR1 as SGHTA and CDR2 as FQGNSA. The length of the CDR3 is 15 residues. The CDR3 bases are TGTGCCAGCAGCTCGGACACTATCTCTGGAAACACCATATATTTT. It is translated as CASSSDTISGNTIYF.

This sequence joins TRBV28 and TRBJ1-1; D unresolved. The germline V gene has CDR1 MDHEN and CDR2 SYDVKM. Trimming left V 6 bases short and J 5 bases short, with 19 bases between. This CDR3 region has 15 residues. CDR3: CASRPRARGETEAFF. CDR3 coding DNA: TGTGCCAGCAGGCCTCGGGCCCGCGGGGAGACTGAAGCTTTCTTT.

As concerns this clonotype: A clone one base away is much larger, so this may be a read error. This chain links TRBV6-2 or TRBV6-3 with TRBJ1-6; 11 bases are a match to TRBD1. J gave up 1 base and V 8 bases, and 13 bases lay outside the gene matches. There are 19 residues in the CDR3. Germline-derived CDR1 and CDR2 are MNHEY and SVGEGT. CDR3 in DNA: TGTGCCAGCGGTACCCCCCGGGACAGGGGGAAATCCTATAATTCACCCCTCCACTTT. This sequence encodes CASGTPRDRGKSYNSPLHF.

This clonotype was counted between two and nine times. The gene calls are TRBV28 and TRBJ1-1, with TRBD1 matching over 8 bases. J was trimmed by 6 bases and V by 6 bases; bases with no gene match: 3. The CDR3 is 12 amino acids. Germline CDR1 is MDHEN and CDR2 is SYDVKM. This CDR3 is CASRGQVPEAFF. The CDR3 nucleotides are TGTGCCAGCAGGGGACAGGTCCCTGAAGCTTTCTTT.

This clonotype appeared many times. The V call is TRBV12-3 or TRBV12-4, the J call TRBJ2-6, with D hard to call. Deletions cut 8 bases from V and 4 bases from J, with 9 bases between. This CDR3 is 13 amino acids long. CDR3 amino acids: CASALLGANVLTF. The CDR3 DNA reads as TGTGCCAGCGCACTTCTCGGGGCCAACGTCCTGACTTTC.

This clonotype was detected ten times or more. V gene TRBV6-1 combines with J gene TRBJ2-1; 7 bases map to TRBD2. With 5 bases clipped from V and 9 bases from J, the junction kept 7 bases outside the gene matches. Per the germline V gene, CDR1 is MNHNS and CDR2 is SASEGT. This CDR3 has 13 amino acids. The CDR3 spells CASSRSGEGEQFF. CDR3 bases: TGTGCCAGCAGTAGATCGGGGGAGGGTGAGCAGTTCTTC.